This paragraph covers one TCR beta chain sequence. Some clones are missing from TCRdb's copy, which holds only in-frame ones; the method was immunoSEQ multiplex PCR. The table records approximately 5,500 clones, roughly 80% of them present only once. These data are taken from a study of T cell repertoires in MIS-A myocarditis. This TCR came from a man aged 18 to 30 with fulminant myocarditis from multisystem inflammatory syndrome in adults (MIS-A) after COVID-19. Sequenced input: interventricular septum heart tissue obtained at autopsy.

In DNA form, the CDR3 reads TGTGCCAGCAGTTACTCGCGGGTAGACCCCAACTATGGCTACACCTTC. Its translation: CASSYSRVDPNYGYTF. The genes are TRBV6-5 and TRBJ1-2, with D unresolved. The V gene lost 0 bases and the J gene lost 2 bases, with 13 bases spanning the gap. The CDR3 is 16 amino acids. Germline V CDR1 and CDR2: MNHEY, SVGAGI.